Below, 18 T cell receptor beta chains from the same sample are listed, as sequenced in a study of T cell repertoires in cytomegalovirus infection. These receptors have no known antigen. TCRdb itself ran the reads through MiXCR, one entry per CDR3 protein. Among roughly 860,000 distinct CDR3 sequences listed, roughly 33% were seen once. This specimen consisted of cultured CD8+ T cells from PBMCs, obtained from culture after CMV antigen stimulation. These receptors originate from a human donor in good health (CMV status not recorded). Some clones in this sample may be carry-over from other donors' samples.

CDR3 in amino acids: CASSQVTGQHTEAFF. CDR3 DNA: TGTGCCAGCAGCCAAGTAACAGGGCAGCACACTGAAGCTTTCTTT. The chain recombines TRBV3-1 with TRBJ1-1; tentatively, D is TRBD1 (6 bases). This CDR3 region has 15 residues. V gave up 1 base and J gave up 3 bases, with 12 bases separating them. Germline-derived CDR1 and CDR2 are LGHDT and YNNKEL (reference sequence).

This clonotype was recorded a few times. The chain has TRBV5-1 and TRBJ2-5, with TRBD2 matching 7 bases. CDR3 length equals 14 residues. V dropped 6 bases and J dropped 5; count of bases not matched to a gene: 10. Per germline, CDR1 SGHRS and CDR2 YFSETQ. CDR3 amino acids: CASMGEGRRETQYF. The CDR3, as DNA: TGCGCCAGCATGGGGGAGGGCCGAAGGGAGACCCAGTACTTC.

This clonotype occurred a few times. This chain connects TRBV19 to TRBJ1-1; D possibly corresponds to TRBD1 (5 bases). Per germline, CDR1 LNHDA and CDR2 SQIVND (reference sequence). Trimming removed 1 base from V and 5 bases from J, with 14 bases in between. This CDR3 region has 15 residues. CDR3: CASSIVLSGTTEAFF. The CDR3 nucleotides read TGTGCCAGTAGTATAGTGTTGTCAGGGACGACTGAAGCTTTCTTT.

A word on this clonotype: Sequence at one end of the junction differs from germline and may be a read error. The chain is built from TRBV27 and TRBJ1-5; D perhaps matches TRBD1 (5 bases). CDR1 and CDR2 (germline): MNHEY, SMNVEV (reference sequence). The CDR3 sequence is 15 residues long. This CDR3 reads CANSPRGGGDQPQHF. CDR3 bases: TGTGCCAACAGTCCCCGGGGGGGTGGTGATCAGCCCCAGCATTTT.

The chain uses TRBV27 and TRBJ2-1; 12 nucleotides agree with TRBD2. The trim removed 3 bases at V and 8 bases at J, leaving 5 bases unmatched. In germline, CDR1 is MNHEY, CDR2 SMNVEV (reference sequence). CDR3 length: 15 residues. The CDR3: CASSFTSGGRDEQFF. As DNA, the CDR3 is TGTGCCAGCAGTTTTACTAGCGGGGGGAGGGATGAGCAGTTCTTC.

The chain combines TRBV7-6 with TRBJ1-1, with D tentatively TRBD1 (5 bases). The CDR3 is 14 residues long. The ends were cut back, 2 bases at V and 7 bases at J, with 14 bases in the middle. The germline V gene has CDR1 SGHVS and CDR2 FNYEAQ. CDR3 residues: CASSLKRGDVEAFF. The CDR3 DNA reads TGTGCCAGCAGCTTAAAAAGAGGGGATGTTGAAGCTTTCTTT.

This clonotype was seen a few times. The chain has TRBV4-3 and TRBJ2-1; D is perhaps TRBD2 (6 bases). Trimming took 1 base from V and 16 from J, leaving 38 bases between them. This CDR3 is built from 20 residues. Germline CDR1 LGHNA, CDR2 YSLEER. The chain's CDR3 is CASSQGPGLPLTSSWDVIFF. In DNA, the CDR3 is TGCGCCAGCAGCCAAGGCCCGGGACTTCCACTAACGAGCAGTTGGGACGTTATTTTCTTC.

This clonotype has only a few counts. The gene calls are TRBV2 and TRBJ1-5; 10 bases agree with TRBD1. The CDR3 runs 13 residues. Germline assignment: CDR1 SNHLY and CDR2 FYNNEI. The ends lost 8 bases at V and 2 bases at J; junction bases unmatched: 0. The CDR3 bases are TGTGCCAGCGGACAGGGGGGCAATCAGCCCCAGCATTTT. This encodes CASGQGGNQPQHF.

With regard to this clonotype: This could be a read error, since a much larger clone is one nucleotide away. This chain joins TRBV12-3 or TRBV12-4 and TRBJ1-5; D call uncertain. The length of the CDR3 is 13 residues. Trimming shortened V by 3 bases and J by 4 bases, and 7 bases separated the two germline ends. The CDR3 is CASSLVANQPQHF. CDR3 DNA sequence: TGTGCCAGCAGTTTGGTTGCGAATCAGCCCCAGCATTTT.

The chain has TRBV7-4 and TRBJ1-2, with TRBD1 as a possible D gene (5 bases). Germline CDR1 is SGHVT and CDR2 is SQSDAQ. Deletions cut 5 bases from V and 8 bases from J, with 18 bases between. CDR3 size: 14 residues. The CDR3: CASSQGPDLGGYTF. The DNA of the CDR3 is TGTGCCAGCAGCCAGGGACCTGACCTGGGAGGCTACACCTTC.

The V call is TRBV6-8, the J call TRBJ2-5; 10 bases map to TRBD1. J lost 2 bases, V lost 7 bases, and 7 bases had no gene match. The CDR3 consists of 15 residues. Germline V lookup: CDR1 MNHGY, CDR2 SAAAGT. CDR3 amino acids: CASIRTGGTQETQYF. As DNA, the CDR3 is TGTGCCAGCATAAGGACAGGGGGTACTCAAGAGACCCAGTACTTC.

This chain uses TRBV4-1 with TRBJ2-7; D unresolved. The V gene lost 0 bases and the J gene lost 1 base, with 10 bases spanning the gap. This CDR3 contains 15 residues. Germline V CDR1 and CDR2: MGHRA, YSYEKL. This chain's CDR3 is CASSQDTLSSYEQYF. DNA for the CDR3: TGCGCCAGCAGCCAAGATACTTTGTCATCCTACGAGCAGTACTTC.

The chain employs TRBV6-5 and TRBJ2-3; TRBD1 might be the D (5 bases). This CDR3 region has 17 residues. CDR1 and CDR2 from the germline V gene are MNHEY and SVGAGI. The V end lost 2 bases, the J end lost 2 bases, and 17 bases lay between the germline ends. The CDR3 sequence: CASSYTTGEGLTDTQYF. The CDR3, as DNA: TGTGCCAGCAGTTACACCACAGGAGAAGGGCTCACAGATACGCAGTATTTT.

This clonotype showed up just a few times. This chain connects TRBV7-4 to TRBJ1-2, with D hard to call. Germline lookup yields CDR1 SGHVT and CDR2 SQSDAQ. Trimming stripped 7 bases from V and 13 bases from J, with 16 bases between. This CDR3 comprises 11 residues. CDR3 residues: CASNLQTLGTF. The CDR3 bases are TGTGCCAGCAACCTACAGACCCTGGGCACCTTC.

This clonotype was seen a few times. CDR3 in amino acids: CASSQDTSNQPQHF. In nucleotides, the CDR3 is TGCGCCAGCAGCCAGGACACTAGCAATCAGCCCCAGCATTTT. V usage is TRBV4-3 and J usage is TRBJ1-5; D is perhaps TRBD1 (5 bases). The germline CDR1 and CDR2 sequences are LGHNA and YSLEER. V dropped 3 bases and J dropped 0 bases, with 6 bases sitting between them. The CDR3 runs to 14 residues.

This clonotype was found a few times. V is TRBV7-8 and J is TRBJ2-5; D is ambiguous. The CDR3 runs to 15 residues. V was shortened by 4 bases and J by 5 bases, with 17 bases between the two germline ends. From germline, CDR1 is SGHVS and CDR2 FQNEAQ. CDR3 DNA sequence: TGTGCCAGCAGCTCAACGGGCGGAATCAGGGAGACCCAGTACTTC. This sequence encodes CASSSTGGIRETQYF.

This clonotype was observed a handful of times. The rearrangement joins TRBV7-9 to TRBJ2-7, with D perhaps matching TRBD2 (6 bases). The germline gives CDR1 SEHNR, CDR2 FQNEAQ (reference sequence). The V gene lost 3 bases and the J gene lost 2 bases, with 14 bases spanning the gap. The CDR3 contains 15 residues. CDR3 nucleotide sequence: TGTGCCAGCAGCTTTGACGGGGGAAGGACCTACGAGCAGTACTTC. This codes for CASSFDGGRTYEQYF.

V usage is TRBV5-1 and J usage is TRBJ2-1, with 9 bases lining up with TRBD1. This CDR3 comprises 17 residues. CDR1 is SGHRS, CDR2 YFSETQ, per germline. V lost 5 bases and J lost 2; bases outside the gene matches: 11. The CDR3 region is CASSPGTGLGPYNEQFF. In nucleotides, the CDR3 is TGCGCCAGCAGTCCTGGGACAGGGTTAGGACCCTACAATGAGCAGTTCTTC. The full variable domain, completed using reference TRBV5-1 and TRBJ2-1, is KAGVTQTPRYLIKTRGQQVTLSCSPISGHRSVSWYQQTPGQGLQFLFEYFSETQRNKGNFPGRFSGRQFSNSRSEMNVSTLELGDSALYLCASSPGTGLGPYNEQFFGPGTRLTVL.